This TCR beta chain originates from a study of cytomegalovirus exposure and HLA in healthy donors. Study-wide results and caveats: Among TCR beta chains, those listed as cytomegalovirus-associated numbered some 170.

Sequenced by immunoSEQ multiplex PCR; TCRdb stores in-frame clones only, minus some. The sample consists of more than 90,000 clones, 93% of them appearing once. Worth noting for this clone: Its target is unknown.

V was clipped by 7 bases and J by 3 bases; unmatched bases: 12. The CDR3 contains 16 residues. The V gene's germline CDR1 is MDHEN and CDR2 SYDVKM. The donors were part of the validation cohort of 120 subjects. That cohort was separate from the first cohort, which comprised under 750 subjects. The specimen sequenced was PBMCs. This receptor was taken from a woman under 40 in good health and CMV-seropositive. V usage is TRBV28 and J usage is TRBJ2-3; 8 bases map to TRBD1. CDR3 residues: CASTAGQDRETDTQYF. As DNA, the CDR3 is TGTGCCAGCACTGCGGGACAGGACAGGGAGACAGATACGCAGTATTTT.